The clone carrying this T cell receptor (beta chain) has more than one count but fewer than ten. Its cognate antigen is unknown. Profiled with immunoSEQ multiplex PCR; TCRdb holds only in-frame clones, not every one. The data contain 15,000 to 18,000 clones, about 67% of them seen just once; the ten biggest clones take up approximately 3.5%. CDR1 is MGHRA and CDR2 is YSYEKL in the germline V gene. The CDR3 is 16 residues long. Trimming removed 0 bases from V and 5 bases from J, with 14 bases in between. This sample was taken from a study of graft-versus-host responses after intestinal transplantation. Study as a whole: Anti-thymocyte globulin induction preceded two to three years of tacrolimus and steroid maintenance in all recipients. Study observations and caveats: Across patients carrying graft-donor T cell macrochimerism, allografts held high graft-versus-host to host-versus-graft clonal ratios. Investigators detected GvH clones in recipient marrow, with some emerging earlier in ileum or blood. Peak GvH clone levels in circulation were associated with early post-transplant HvG declines.

Intraepithelial and lamina propria lymphocytes were isolated from graft specimens. Material: ileum tissue, obtained 14 days after transplant. The chain uses TRBV4-1 and TRBJ1-5; D might be TRBD1 (6 bases). This clonotype originated in a human patient who received an intestinal transplant, so some T cells may come from the graft donor. The CDR3 bases are TGCGCCAGCAGCCAAGACGGCGGGGGCGGTTATCAGCCCCAGCATTTT. It is translated as CASSQDGGGGYQPQHF.